Shown below are 7 T cell receptor beta chains from a single sample sequenced in a study of T cell changes during pregnancy in multiple sclerosis. TCRdb's copy holds only in-frame clones and misses some; the assay was immunoSEQ multiplex PCR. Of nearly 45,000 clones listed, roughly 96% are singletons. The sample consisted of peripheral blood, taken in the second trimester of pregnancy. Receptors were obtained from a female donor with multiple sclerosis, enrolled in a pregnancy study.

This chain links TRBV4-2 with TRBJ1-1; tentative D call: TRBD1 (6 bases). The CDR3 sequence is 14 residues long. The germline CDR1 and CDR2 sequences are LGHNA and YNFKEQ. The V end was cut by 4 bases, the J end by 5 bases, with 14 bases between. CDR3 loop: CASSLRGGETEAFF. CDR3 sequence (DNA): TGTGCCAGCAGCCTAAGGGGGGGAGAGACTGAAGCTTTCTTT.

This clone was detected only once. V usage is TRBV18 and J usage is TRBJ2-6, with D perhaps TRBD1 (6 bases). This CDR3 has 15 residues. Trimming took off 4 bases at V and 3 bases at J, with 10 bases between the two ends. CDR1 and CDR2 from the germline V gene are KGHSH and LQKENI. CDR3 loop: CASSQGDGGANVLTF. DNA for the CDR3: TGTGCCAGCTCACAGGGGGATGGTGGGGCCAACGTCCTGACTTTC. The full variable domain, completed using reference TRBV18 and TRBJ2-6, is NAGVMQNPRHLVRRRGQEARLRCSPMKGHSHVYWYRQLPEEGLKFMVYLQKENIIDESGMPKERFSAEFPKEGPSILRIQQVVRGDSAAYFCASSQGDGGANVLTFGAGSRLTVL.

The chain has TRBV5-1 and TRBJ1-1; a possible D gene is TRBD1 (5 bases). The germline V and J ends were trimmed by 4 bases and 1 base, with 11 bases remaining between them. This CDR3 is 14 amino acids long. CDR1 and CDR2 from the germline V gene are SGHRS and YFSETQ. CDR3 coding DNA: TGCGCCAGCAGCGGAATGGGGCCGAACACTGAAGCTTTCTTT. It codes for CASSGMGPNTEAFF. Combining the CDR3 with reference TRBV5-1 and TRBJ1-1 gives the whole variable domain KAGVTQTPRYLIKTRGQQVTLSCSPISGHRSVSWYQQTPGQGLQFLFEYFSETQRNKGNFPGRFSGRQFSNSRSEMNVSTLELGDSALYLCASSGMGPNTEAFFGQGTRLTVV.

The rearrangement uses TRBV29-1 and TRBJ1-2; TRBD1 matches 9 bases. Per germline, CDR1 SQVTM and CDR2 ANQGSEA. The CDR3 extends over 14 amino acids. J gave up 3 bases and V 4 bases, and 6 bases lay outside the gene matches. The CDR3 here is CSVVITGGDYGYTF. The CDR3 nucleotides are TGCAGCGTTGTTATAACAGGGGGCGACTATGGCTACACCTTC.

This clone was recorded once. V usage is TRBV18 and J usage is TRBJ1-1; 7 nucleotides line up with TRBD1. Germline lookup yields CDR1 KGHSH and CDR2 LQKENI. The CDR3 length is 13 residues. Trimming took 1 base from V and 6 from J; bases not matched to a gene: 2. The CDR3 spells CASSPQGASEAFF. The CDR3 coding sequence is TGTGCCAGCTCACCACAGGGGGCTTCTGAAGCTTTCTTT.

V gene TRBV2 combines with J gene TRBJ2-5, with 11 bases fitting TRBD1. This CDR3 is built from 15 residues. The V and J ends lost 4 bases and 5 bases, in that order; junction bases with no gene match: 6. Germline CDR1 and CDR2: SNHLY and FYNNEI. The CDR3 reads CASSGGTGGRETQYF. CDR3 bases: TGTGCCAGCAGTGGAGGGACAGGGGGGAGGGAGACCCAGTACTTC.

This chain connects TRBV6-6 to TRBJ1-5; D not certain. The germline V gene encodes CDR1 MNHNY and CDR2 SVGAGI (reference sequence). CDR3 size: 14 residues. Between the trimmed V and J ends, which lost 6 bases and 0 bases, there was a span of 9 bases. CDR3 protein: CASREGSSNQPQHF. CDR3 nucleotides: TGTGCCAGCAGGGAGGGTTCTAGCAATCAGCCCCAGCATTTT.